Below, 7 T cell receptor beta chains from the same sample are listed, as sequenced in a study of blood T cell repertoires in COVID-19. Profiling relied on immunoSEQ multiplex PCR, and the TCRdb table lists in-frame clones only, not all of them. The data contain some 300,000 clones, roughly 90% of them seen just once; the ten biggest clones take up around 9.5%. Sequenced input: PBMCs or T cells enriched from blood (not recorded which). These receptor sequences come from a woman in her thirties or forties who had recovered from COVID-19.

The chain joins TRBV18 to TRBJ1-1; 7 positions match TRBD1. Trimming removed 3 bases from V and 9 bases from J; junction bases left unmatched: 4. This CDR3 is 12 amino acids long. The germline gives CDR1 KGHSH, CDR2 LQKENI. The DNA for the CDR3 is TGTGCCAGCTCACCGGAGGGGGCGAAAGCTTTCTTT. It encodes CASSPEGAKAFF.

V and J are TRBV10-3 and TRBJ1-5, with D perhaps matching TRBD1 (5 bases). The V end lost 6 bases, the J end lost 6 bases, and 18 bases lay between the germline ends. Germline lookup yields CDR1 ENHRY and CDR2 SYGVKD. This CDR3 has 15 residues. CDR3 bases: TGTGCCATCAGGGCCCGGGCAGGGTCTATTCAGCCCCAGCATTTT. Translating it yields CAIRARAGSIQPQHF.

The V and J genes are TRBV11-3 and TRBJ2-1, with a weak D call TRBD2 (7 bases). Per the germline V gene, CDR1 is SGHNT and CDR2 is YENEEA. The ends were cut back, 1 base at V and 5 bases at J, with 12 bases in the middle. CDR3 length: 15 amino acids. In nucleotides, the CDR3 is TGTGCCAGCAGCTTAGTGGGGGGGCAGAACAATGAGCAGTTCTTC. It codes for CASSLVGGQNNEQFF.

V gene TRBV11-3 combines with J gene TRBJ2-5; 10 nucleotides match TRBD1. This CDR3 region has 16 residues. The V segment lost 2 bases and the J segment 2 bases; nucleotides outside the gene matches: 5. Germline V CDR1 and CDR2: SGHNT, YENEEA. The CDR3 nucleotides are TGTGCCAGCAGCTTATCGAGGACAGGGGGACAAGAGACCCAGTACTTC. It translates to CASSLSRTGGQETQYF. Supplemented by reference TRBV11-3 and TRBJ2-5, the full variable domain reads EAGVVQSPRYKIIEKKQPVAFWCNPISGHNTLYWYLQNLGQGPELLIRYENEEAVDDSQLPKDRFSAERLKGVDSTLKIQPAELGDSAVYLCASSLSRTGGQETQYFGPGTRLLVL.

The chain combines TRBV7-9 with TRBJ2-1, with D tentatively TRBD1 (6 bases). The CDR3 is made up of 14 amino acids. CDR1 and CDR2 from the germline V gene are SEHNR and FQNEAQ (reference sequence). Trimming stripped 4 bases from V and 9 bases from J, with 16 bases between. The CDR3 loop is CASSSPLTGTEQFF. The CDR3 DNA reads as TGTGCCAGCAGCTCGCCCCTTACAGGGACTGAGCAGTTCTTC.

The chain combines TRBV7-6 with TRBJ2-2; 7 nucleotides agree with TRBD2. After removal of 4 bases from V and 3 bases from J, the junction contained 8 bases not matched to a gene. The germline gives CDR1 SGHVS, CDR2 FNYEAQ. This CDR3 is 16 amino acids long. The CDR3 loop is CASSSRLALDTGELFF. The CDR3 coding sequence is TGTGCCAGCAGCTCAAGACTAGCCCTAGACACCGGGGAGCTGTTTTTT. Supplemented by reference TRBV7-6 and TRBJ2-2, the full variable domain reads GAGVSQSPRYKVTKRGQDVALRCDPISGHVSLYWYRQALGQGPEFLTYFNYEAQQDKSGLPNDRFSAERPEGSISTLTIQRTEQRDSAMYRCASSSRLALDTGELFFGEGSRLTVL.

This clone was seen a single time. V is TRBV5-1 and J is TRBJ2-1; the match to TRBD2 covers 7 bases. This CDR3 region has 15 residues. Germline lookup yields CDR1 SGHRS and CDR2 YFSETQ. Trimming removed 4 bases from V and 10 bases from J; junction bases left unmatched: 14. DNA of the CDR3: TGCGCCAGCAGCACCAGCGGGGAACGGGGAGGCGAGCAGTTCTTC. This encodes CASSTSGERGGEQFF.